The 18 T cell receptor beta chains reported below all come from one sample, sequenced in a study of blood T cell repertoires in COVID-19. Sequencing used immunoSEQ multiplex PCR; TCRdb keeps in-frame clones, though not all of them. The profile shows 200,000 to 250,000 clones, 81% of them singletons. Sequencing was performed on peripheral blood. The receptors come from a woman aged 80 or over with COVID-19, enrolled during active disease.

The CDR3 sequence: CASSPWVAENYGYTF. CDR3 DNA: TGTGCCAGCAGCCCGTGGGTAGCAGAGAACTATGGCTACACCTTC. This chain links TRBV11-2 with TRBJ1-2, with D unresolved. Germline values: CDR1 SGHAT, CDR2 FQNNGV. This CDR3 is 15 amino acids long. With 5 bases removed from V and 2 bases from J, the gap between germline ends came to 15 bases.

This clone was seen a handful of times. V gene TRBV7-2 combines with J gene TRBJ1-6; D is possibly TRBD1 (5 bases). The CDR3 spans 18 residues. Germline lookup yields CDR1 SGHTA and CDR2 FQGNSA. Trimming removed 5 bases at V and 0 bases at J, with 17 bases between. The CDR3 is CASSPSFRVGSYNSPLHF. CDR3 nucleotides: TGTGCCAGCAGCCCGAGCTTCAGGGTCGGCTCCTATAATTCACCCCTCCACTTT.

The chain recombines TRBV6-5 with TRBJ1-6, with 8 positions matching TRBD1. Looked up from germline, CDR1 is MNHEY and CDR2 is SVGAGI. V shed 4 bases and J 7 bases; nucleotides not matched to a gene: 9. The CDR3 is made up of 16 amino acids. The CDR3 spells CASSLFIGQGNSPLHF. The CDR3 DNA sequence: TGTGCCAGCAGTTTATTCATTGGACAGGGAAATTCACCCCTCCACTTT.

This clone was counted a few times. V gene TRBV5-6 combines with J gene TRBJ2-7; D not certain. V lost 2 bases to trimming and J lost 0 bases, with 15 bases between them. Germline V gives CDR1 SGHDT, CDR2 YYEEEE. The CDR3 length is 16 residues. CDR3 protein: CASSLPGSQSSYEQYF. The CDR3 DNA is TGTGCCAGCAGCTTACCCGGATCACAGAGCTCCTACGAGCAGTACTTC.

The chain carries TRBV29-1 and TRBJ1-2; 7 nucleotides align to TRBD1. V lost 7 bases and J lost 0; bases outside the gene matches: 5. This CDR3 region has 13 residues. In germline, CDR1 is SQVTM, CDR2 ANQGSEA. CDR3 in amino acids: CSAKGASNYGYTF. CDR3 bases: TGCAGCGCCAAGGGGGCATCTAACTATGGCTACACCTTC.

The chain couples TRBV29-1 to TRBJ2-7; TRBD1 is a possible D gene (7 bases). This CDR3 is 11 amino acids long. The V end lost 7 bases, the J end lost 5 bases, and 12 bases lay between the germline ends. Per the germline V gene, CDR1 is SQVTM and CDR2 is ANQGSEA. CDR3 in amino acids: CSADREDEQYF. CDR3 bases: TGCAGCGCCGACAGGGAGGACGAGCAGTACTTC.

CDR3 sequence (DNA): TGTGCCAGCAGCGTAGCGCGACAGGGGGTATTAGATACGCAGTATTTT. This translates into CASSVARQGVLDTQYF. The rearrangement joins TRBV9 to TRBJ2-3; 9 positions match TRBD1. J gave up 5 bases and V 0 bases, and 7 bases lay outside the gene matches. This CDR3 has 16 residues. CDR1 SGDLS and CDR2 YYNGEE come from the germline V gene.

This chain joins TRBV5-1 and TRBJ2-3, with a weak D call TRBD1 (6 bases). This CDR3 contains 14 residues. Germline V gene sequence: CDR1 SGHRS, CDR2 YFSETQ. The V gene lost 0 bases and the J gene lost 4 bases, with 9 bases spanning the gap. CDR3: CASSLVQGADTQYF. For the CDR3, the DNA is TGCGCCAGCAGCTTGGTACAGGGTGCAGATACGCAGTATTTT.

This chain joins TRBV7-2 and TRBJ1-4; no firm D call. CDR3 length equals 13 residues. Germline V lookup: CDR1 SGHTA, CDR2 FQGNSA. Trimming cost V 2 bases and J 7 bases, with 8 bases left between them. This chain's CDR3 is CASSLTPIEKLFF. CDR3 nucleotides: TGTGCCAGCAGCTTAACACCCATTGAAAAACTGTTTTTT.

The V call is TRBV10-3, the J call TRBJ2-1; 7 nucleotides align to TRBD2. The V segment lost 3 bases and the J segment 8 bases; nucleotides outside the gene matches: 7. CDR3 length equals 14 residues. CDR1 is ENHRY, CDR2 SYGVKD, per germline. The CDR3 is CAISEAREVYEQFF. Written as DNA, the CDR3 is TGTGCCATCAGTGAAGCACGGGAGGTGTATGAGCAGTTCTTC.

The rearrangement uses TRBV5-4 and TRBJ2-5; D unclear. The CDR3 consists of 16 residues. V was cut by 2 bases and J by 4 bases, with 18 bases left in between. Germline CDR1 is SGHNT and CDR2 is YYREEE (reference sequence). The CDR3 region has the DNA TGTGCCAGCAGCTTACCTTTCTCAGCGTCTCTAGAGACCCAGTACTTC. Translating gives CASSLPFSASLETQYF.

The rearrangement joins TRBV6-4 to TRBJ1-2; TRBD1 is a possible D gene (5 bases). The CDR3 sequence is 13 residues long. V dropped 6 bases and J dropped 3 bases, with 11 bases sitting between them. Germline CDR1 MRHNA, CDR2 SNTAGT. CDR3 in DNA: TGTGCCAGCAGCCCCGGGACTGACTATGGCTACACCTTC. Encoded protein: CASSPGTDYGYTF.

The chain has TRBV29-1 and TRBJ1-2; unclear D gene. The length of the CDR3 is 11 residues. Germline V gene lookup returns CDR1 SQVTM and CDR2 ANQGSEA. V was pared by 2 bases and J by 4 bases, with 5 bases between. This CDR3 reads CSVESSYGYTF. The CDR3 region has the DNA TGCAGCGTTGAATCCAGCTATGGCTACACCTTC.

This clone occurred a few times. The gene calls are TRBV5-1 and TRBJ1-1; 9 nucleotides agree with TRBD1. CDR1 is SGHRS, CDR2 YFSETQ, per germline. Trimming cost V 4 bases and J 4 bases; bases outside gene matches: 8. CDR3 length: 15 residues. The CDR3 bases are TGCGCCAGCAGCCCCTCCGGGACAGGGAGCACTGAAGCTTTCTTT. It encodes CASSPSGTGSTEAFF.

The CDR3 sequence: CAWATSGDEQFF. In nucleotides, the CDR3 is TGTGCCTGGGCGACTAGTGGAGATGAGCAGTTCTTC. This chain uses TRBV30 with TRBJ2-1; TRBD2 is a possible D gene (6 bases). Trimming took off 5 bases at V and 8 bases at J, with 13 bases between the two ends. In germline, CDR1 is GTSNPN, CDR2 SVGIG (reference sequence). This CDR3 is built from 12 residues.

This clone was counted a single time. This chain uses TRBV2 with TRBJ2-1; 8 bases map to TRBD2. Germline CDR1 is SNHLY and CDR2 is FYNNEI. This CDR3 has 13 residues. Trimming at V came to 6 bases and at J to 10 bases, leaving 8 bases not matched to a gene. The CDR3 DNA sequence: TGTGCCAGCAGGTCGACTAGCGTCGGGGAGCAGTTCTTC. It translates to CASRSTSVGEQFF.

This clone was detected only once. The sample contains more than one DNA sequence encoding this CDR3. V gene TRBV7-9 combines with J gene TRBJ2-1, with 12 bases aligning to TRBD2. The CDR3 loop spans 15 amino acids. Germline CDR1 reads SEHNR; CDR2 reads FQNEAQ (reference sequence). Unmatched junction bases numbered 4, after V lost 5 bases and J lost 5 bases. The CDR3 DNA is TGTGCCAGCAGCCTTGGACTAGCGGGGCACAATGAGCAGTTCTTC. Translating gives CASSLGLAGHNEQFF.

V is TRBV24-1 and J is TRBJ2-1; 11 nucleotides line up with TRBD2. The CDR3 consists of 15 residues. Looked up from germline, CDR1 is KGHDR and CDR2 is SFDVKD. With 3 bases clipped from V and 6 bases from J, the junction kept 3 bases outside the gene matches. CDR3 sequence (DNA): TGTGCCACCAGTGATACGACTAGCGGGGTCAATGAGCAGTTCTTC. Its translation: CATSDTTSGVNEQFF.